The source of this T cell receptor (beta chain) is a study of OX40 agonist ivuxolimab in advanced cancers. This clone was counted a single time. The table came from immunoSEQ multiplex PCR; TCRdb's copy has only in-frame clones and leaves some out. The repertoire consists of approximately 18,000 clones, with roughly nine tenths occurring once and the leading ten covering approximately 15%. The CDR3 is 17 amino acids. The ends were cut back, 4 bases at V and 6 bases at J, with 19 bases in the middle. Looked up from germline, CDR1 is SEHNR and CDR2 is FQNEAQ (reference sequence). The chain joins TRBV7-9 to TRBJ2-6; a possible D gene is TRBD1 (6 bases). The receptor was isolated from an adult with an advanced solid tumor such as melanoma, head and neck, liver or kidney cancer. Sequenced here: CD4+ or CD8+ T cells sorted from blood, sampled in a trial of the OX40 agonist ivuxolimab. CDR3 nucleotides: TGTGCCAGCAGCTCCCACGAAGGGCAGGGGTCGGCCAACGTCCTGACTTTC. Translation gives CASSSHEGQGSANVLTF.